Below are 7 T cell receptor beta chains sequenced from a single sample in a study of Ad26.COV2.S vaccination and SARS-CoV-2 variants. Regarding treatment: roughly 19 received Ad26.COV2.S at low or high dose, single or two shots; roughly five received placebo; per-sample allocation not given. Each sample was drawn 63 days after the first injection (of vaccine or placebo). Sequencing was performed with immunoSEQ multiplex PCR; in TCRdb, only in-frame clones are kept and a portion is missing. Of about 680,000 clones listed, about 90% were seen once; the top ten hold over 1.3%. Source: peripheral blood, taken in a trial of Ad26.COV2.S vaccine versus placebo. The receptor source for this set is a person aged 18-65 years who received the Ad26.COV2.S COVID-19 vaccine or a placebo.

This clone was counted once. The V gene is TRBV5-4, the J gene TRBJ2-7, with a tentative D call TRBD2 (5 bases). Germline V gene data show CDR1 as SGHNT and CDR2 as YYREEE (reference sequence). The V end was cut by 4 bases, the J end by 12 bases, with 14 bases between. The CDR3 has 11 residues. CDR3 sequence (DNA): TGTGCCAGCAGCGTGGACTGCCGCGGGTACTTC. It specifies CASSVDCRGYF.

V gene TRBV6-6 combines with J gene TRBJ2-7, with D perhaps TRBD1 (6 bases). CDR3 size: 14 residues. Trimming took off 6 bases at V and 3 bases at J, with 15 bases between the two ends. CDR1 MNHNY and CDR2 SVGAGI come from the germline V gene (reference sequence). In DNA form, the CDR3 reads TGTGCCAGCAGCCCGGCCGGGACACACTACGAGCAGTACTTC. Residues: CASSPAGTHYEQYF.

The genes are TRBV6-2 or TRBV6-3 and TRBJ2-7; no reliable D call. This CDR3 region has 11 residues. Germline CDR1 reads MNHEY; CDR2 reads SVGEGT. V lost 4 bases, J lost 7 bases, and 8 bases lay in between. The CDR3 reads CASSSPREQYF. The DNA for the CDR3 is TGTGCCAGCAGTTCCCCGCGAGAGCAGTACTTC.

This sequence joins TRBV10-3 and TRBJ2-1; 9 positions match TRBD2. Germline V gives CDR1 ENHRY, CDR2 SYGVKD. This CDR3 region has 17 residues. The ends lost 2 bases at V and 0 bases at J; junction bases unmatched: 5. The CDR3 here is CAISEPSGVSSYNEQFF. Written as DNA, the CDR3 is TGTGCCATCAGTGAGCCTAGCGGGGTTAGCTCCTACAATGAGCAGTTCTTC.

The rearrangement uses TRBV5-1 and TRBJ2-2; D ambiguous. This CDR3 has 12 residues. Germline values: CDR1 SGHRS, CDR2 YFSETQ. V lost 1 base to trimming and J lost 6 bases, with 4 bases between them. In nucleotides, the CDR3 is TGCGCCAGCAGCTTGCTGGCCGGGGAGCTGTTTTTT. Amino acids: CASSLLAGELFF.

The chain recombines TRBV2 with TRBJ1-6; D remains ambiguous. Germline values: CDR1 SNHLY, CDR2 FYNNEI. The CDR3 runs 14 residues. V was trimmed by 8 bases and J by 5 bases, leaving 13 bases between them. The DNA of the CDR3 is TGTGCCAGCCAAGACCCGGGCGATAATTCACCCCTCCACTTT. It is translated as CASQDPGDNSPLHF.

The chain links TRBV2 to TRBJ1-1; D is unresolved. The CDR3 runs to 15 residues. The ends were cut back, 4 bases at V and 1 base at J, with 13 bases in the middle. CDR1 and CDR2 from the germline V gene are SNHLY and FYNNEI. CDR3 DNA: TGTGCCAGCAGTGTGTCCGGCACCCCGAACACTGAAGCTTTCTTT. It is translated as CASSVSGTPNTEAFF.